Below are 30 T cell receptor beta chains sequenced from a single sample in a study of shared clonotypes between healthy human individuals. Using immunoSEQ multiplex PCR, the repertoire was profiled, and TCRdb retains in-frame clones only, with some absent. The data contain about 2.4 million clones, over 85% of them seen just once; the ten biggest clones take up 0.36%. The sample consisted of naive CD4+ T cells from PBMCs. The subset is: CD45RA+ positively selected. These receptors all stem from a young man in good health. Some clones in this sample may be carry-over from other donors' samples.

The chain combines TRBV5-4 with TRBJ1-1; the D gene is possibly TRBD1 (5 bases). The CDR3 length is 15 residues. With 0 bases removed from V and 1 base from J, the gap between germline ends came to 10 bases. Germline CDR1 reads SGHNT; CDR2 reads YYREEE (reference sequence). This chain's CDR3 is CASSLDMGQNTEAFF. In DNA form, the CDR3 reads TGTGCCAGCAGCTTGGATATGGGGCAGAACACTGAAGCTTTCTTT.

The gene calls are TRBV7-3 and TRBJ2-4, with 7 bases that match TRBD2. Germline assignment: CDR1 SGHTA and CDR2 FQGTGA. The J segment lost 11 bases and the V segment lost 2 bases, leaving 9 bases of the junction unmatched. CDR3 size: 14 residues. The DNA for the CDR3 is TGTGCCAGCAGCTTAGGGGCGGGAGTAGGGGTTCAGTACTTC. Protein: CASSLGAGVGVQYF. Complete variable domain (other parts from reference TRBV7-3 and TRBJ2-4): GAGVSQTPSNKVTEKGKYVELRCDPISGHTALYWYRQSLGQGPEFLIYFQGTGAADDSGLPNDRFFAVRPEGSVSTLKIQRTERGDSAVYLCASSLGAGVGVQYFGAGTRLSVL.

The chain recombines TRBV28 with TRBJ1-2; D possibly corresponds to TRBD1 (5 bases). The CDR3 contains 15 residues. The V gene lost 4 bases and the J gene lost 0 bases, with 12 bases spanning the gap. Germline V lookup: CDR1 MDHEN, CDR2 SYDVKM. The CDR3 here is CASSSRDGTNYGYTF. In DNA, the CDR3 is TGTGCCAGCAGTTCACGGGACGGAACTAACTATGGCTACACCTTC.

This clone was picked up one time. The V call is TRBV5-6, the J call TRBJ2-7, with 9 bases that match TRBD2. After removal of 0 bases from V and 1 base from J, the junction contained 11 bases not matched to a gene. CDR3 length equals 18 residues. The germline CDR1 and CDR2 sequences are SGHDT and YYEEEE. CDR3 sequence: CASSLGGWWREGSYEQYF. Written as DNA, the CDR3 is TGTGCCAGCAGCTTGGGTGGATGGTGGCGGGAGGGTTCCTACGAGCAGTACTTC.

This clone is a singleton in its sample. This chain connects TRBV6-1 to TRBJ1-6; TRBD1 is a possible D gene (5 bases). From germline, CDR1 is MNHNS and CDR2 SASEGT. The V gene lost 6 bases and the J gene lost 3 bases, with 6 bases spanning the gap. The CDR3 spans 13 residues. This CDR3 reads CASRQVYNSPLHF. The DNA of the CDR3 is TGTGCCAGCAGACAGGTCTATAATTCACCCCTCCACTTT.

The chain recombines TRBV7-2 with TRBJ2-6; possibly TRBD1 or TRBD2 for D (5 bases each). Trimming left V 11 bases short and J 0 bases short, with 20 bases between. The CDR3 runs to 17 residues. Germline values: CDR1 SGHTA, CDR2 FQGNSA. The DNA of the CDR3 is TGTGCCGGGGGAGAAGTTAGCGCTAACTCTGGGGCCAACGTCCTGACTTTC. It encodes CAGGEVSANSGANVLTF.

The CDR3: CASSLTGRGYEQYF. The DNA for the CDR3 is TGTGCCAGCAGCTTAACCGGGAGGGGATACGAGCAGTACTTC. The V gene is TRBV7-2, the J gene TRBJ2-7; TRBD2 matches 8 bases. CDR1 and CDR2 from the germline V gene are SGHTA and FQGNSA. V shed 2 bases, J shed 4 bases, and the junction held 4 bases outside the gene matches. The CDR3 extends over 14 amino acids.

DNA for the CDR3: TGTGCCAGTACCCCCCGCGGGGCTAGCGGGTTGAATGAGCAGTTCTTC. It codes for CASTPRGASGLNEQFF. This chain links TRBV19 with TRBJ2-1; 8 nucleotides match TRBD2. Germline V CDR1 and CDR2: LNHDA, SQIVND (reference sequence). The CDR3 covers 16 residues. The V gene end was trimmed by 7 bases and the J gene end by 7 bases; junction bases not matched to a gene: 15.

CDR3 sequence (DNA): TGCGCCAGCAGCTTTCGGAACACCGGGGAGCTGTTTTTT. It is translated as CASSFRNTGELFF. The V gene is TRBV5-1, the J gene TRBJ2-2; D gene unclear. From germline, CDR1 is SGHRS and CDR2 YFSETQ. V gave up 2 bases and J gave up 1 base, with 3 bases separating them. There are 13 residues in the CDR3. Full variable domain (missing parts from reference TRBV5-1 and TRBJ2-2): KAGVTQTPRYLIKTRGQQVTLSCSPISGHRSVSWYQQTPGQGLQFLFEYFSETQRNKGNFPGRFSGRQFSNSRSEMNVSTLELGDSALYLCASSFRNTGELFFGEGSRLTVL.

The rearrangement links TRBV25-1 to TRBJ2-3; the match to TRBD1 covers 9 bases. Looked up from germline, CDR1 is MGHDK and CDR2 is SYGVNS. V dropped 1 base and J dropped 7; count of bases not matched to a gene: 9. The length of the CDR3 is 16 residues. CDR3 sequence (DNA): TGTGCCAGCAGTGAATTTGGGACAGGGTTCGCGAATACGCAGTATTTT. Its translation is CASSEFGTGFANTQYF.

V is TRBV10-3 and J is TRBJ2-2; 11 nucleotides match TRBD2. Germline values: CDR1 ENHRY, CDR2 SYGVKD. The trim removed 10 bases at V and 6 bases at J, leaving 4 bases unmatched. This CDR3 spans 13 amino acids. The CDR3 bases are TGTGCCAATAGCGGGAGGGCCGCCGGGGAGCTGTTTTTT. As protein: CANSGRAAGELFF.

This chain uses TRBV28 with TRBJ2-5; TRBD1 matches at 9 bases. This CDR3 has 12 residues. The V gene end was trimmed by 6 bases and the J gene end by 11 bases; junction bases not matched to a gene: 7. Germline V gives CDR1 MDHEN, CDR2 SYDVKM. CDR3 in amino acids: CASSLPDRGQYF. For the CDR3, the DNA is TGTGCCAGCAGCCTCCCGGACAGGGGTCAGTACTTC.

As for this clone: The sample carries other DNA sequences with the same CDR3. The chain has TRBV5-1 and TRBJ2-1, with 10 positions matching TRBD2. The CDR3 is 16 residues long. Germline V CDR1 and CDR2: SGHRS, YFSETQ. Germline trimming cut 4 bases from V and 0 bases from J; bases unmatched to any gene: 4. DNA of the CDR3: TGCGCCAGCAGCCTACTAGCGGGAAGCTCCTACAATGAGCAGTTCTTC. Translated, it gives CASSLLAGSSYNEQFF.

This chain connects TRBV5-4 to TRBJ2-7, with D possibly TRBD1 on 5 matching bases. CDR3 length equals 15 residues. The V end lost 2 bases, the J end lost 3 bases, and 15 bases lay between the germline ends. Germline lookup yields CDR1 SGHNT and CDR2 YYREEE (reference sequence). The CDR3 bases are TGTGCCAGCAGCTTAGGTGGGGCGGCGTACTACGAGCAGTACTTC. This translates into CASSLGGAAYYEQYF.

Worth noting for this clone: Other DNA sequences in this specimen translate into the identical CDR3. The CDR3 is CASSLGTSGNEQFF. The CDR3 nucleotides read TGCGCCAGCAGCTTGGGGACTAGCGGCAATGAGCAGTTCTTC. This chain uses TRBV5-1 with TRBJ2-1; 10 bases are shared with TRBD2. J lost 6 bases, V lost 0 bases, and 0 bases had no gene match. Germline V gene sequence: CDR1 SGHRS, CDR2 YFSETQ. CDR3 length: 14 amino acids.

This clone was detected only a few times. The J gene is TRBJ1-2, the V gene TRBV2, with 11 bases fitting TRBD1. Germline loops: CDR1 SNHLY, CDR2 FYNNEI. The CDR3 contains 15 residues. J lost 4 bases, V lost 6 bases, and 7 bases had no gene match. The CDR3 nucleotides read TGTGCCAGCAGCGAGGACAGGGGGCAGATCTATGGCTACACCTTC. It encodes CASSEDRGQIYGYTF.

This chain connects TRBV10-2 to TRBJ1-6; D gene uncertain. Germline CDR1 reads WSHSY; CDR2 reads SAAADI. The CDR3 is 12 amino acids. Between the trimmed V and J ends, which lost 2 bases and 9 bases, there was a span of 5 bases. CDR3 coding DNA: TGCGCCAGCAGTGAGAATTTTTCACCCCTCCACTTT. It translates to CASSENFSPLHF.

This clone was picked up one time. The rearrangement uses TRBV9 and TRBJ2-2; possibly TRBD1 for D (6 bases). The CDR3 contains 14 residues. Germline assignment: CDR1 SGDLS and CDR2 YYNGEE. The V end was cut by 0 bases, the J end by 4 bases, with 7 bases between. This CDR3 reads CASSVGTVTGELFF. The CDR3 nucleotides read TGTGCCAGCAGCGTAGGGACAGTCACCGGGGAGCTGTTTTTT.

The chain combines TRBV30 with TRBJ2-3, with no clear D. Trimming took 0 bases from V and 0 from J, leaving 16 bases between them. Germline CDR1 reads GTSNPN; CDR2 reads SVGIG (reference sequence). This CDR3 is built from 17 residues. CDR3 loop: CAWSVGVLRDSTDTQYF. Written as DNA, the CDR3 is TGTGCCTGGAGTGTTGGGGTGCTAAGGGATAGCACAGATACGCAGTATTTT. Full variable domain (outside the CDR3, taken from reference TRBV30 and TRBJ2-3): SQTIHQWPATLVQPVGSPLSLECTVEGTSNPNLYWYRQAAGRGLQLLFYSVGIGQISSEVPQNLSASRPQDRQFILSSKKLLLSDSGFYLCAWSVGVLRDSTDTQYFGPGTRLTVL.

The V gene is TRBV2, the J gene TRBJ2-7; TRBD1 matches 7 bases. CDR3 length: 15 amino acids. V lost 4 bases and J lost 3; bases outside the gene matches: 9. Germline CDR1 reads SNHLY; CDR2 reads FYNNEI. Here the CDR3 reads CASSGARTGLYEQYF. CDR3 bases: TGTGCCAGCAGTGGAGCCCGGACAGGACTCTACGAGCAGTACTTC.

This chain connects TRBV19 to TRBJ2-7; D not certain. Trimming pared 2 bases from V and 6 bases from J, leaving 11 bases between. CDR1 is LNHDA, CDR2 SQIVND, per germline (reference sequence). This CDR3 has 13 residues. CDR3 in DNA: TGTGCCAGTAGTATAAAAGACGATAGCGAGCAGTACTTC. Translating gives CASSIKDDSEQYF.

V usage is TRBV5-1 and J usage is TRBJ2-7; no reliable D call. CDR1 and CDR2 from the germline V gene are SGHRS and YFSETQ. Trimming removed 4 bases from V and 0 bases from J, with 14 bases in between. This CDR3 region has 15 residues. CDR3 region: CASSPTATSSYEQYF. CDR3 bases: TGCGCCAGCAGCCCAACAGCCACCAGCTCCTACGAGCAGTACTTC.

For this clone: Other DNA sequences in this sample translate to the same CDR3. The J gene is TRBJ2-7, the V gene TRBV28; D remains unclear. The CDR3 consists of 15 residues. CDR1 MDHEN and CDR2 SYDVKM come from the germline V gene. Deletions cut 1 base from V and 3 bases from J, with 13 bases between. Written as DNA, the CDR3 is TGTGCCAGCAGTTTATCCCCGGGTGGAAGCTACGAGCAGTACTTC. As protein: CASSLSPGGSYEQYF. The entire variable domain, with the rest obtained from reference TRBV28 and TRBJ2-7, is as follows: DVKVTQSSRYLVKRTGEKVFLECVQDMDHENMFWYRQDPGLGLRLIYFSYDVKMKEKGDIPEGYSVSREKKERFSLILESASTNQTSMYLCASSLSPGGSYEQYFGPGTRLTVT.

V usage is TRBV5-8 and J usage is TRBJ1-1; D not resolved. V dropped 5 bases and J dropped 7 bases, with 9 bases sitting between them. The CDR3 contains 11 residues. Germline values: CDR1 SGHTS, CDR2 YDEGEE. CDR3 sequence (DNA): TGTGCCAGCAGGCGGACGGATGAAGCTTTCTTT. Amino acids: CASRRTDEAFF.

The table lists this clone with a count of one. Other nucleotide sequences from this sample produce the same CDR3. The V gene is TRBV5-1, the J gene TRBJ2-7; 9 nucleotides agree with TRBD1. The germline V gene has CDR1 SGHRS and CDR2 YFSETQ. CDR3 size: 14 residues. V lost 3 bases, J lost 3 bases, and 4 bases stayed unmatched. CDR3 coding DNA: TGCGCCAGCAGCTCGGGACAGGGTTTCTACGAGCAGTACTTC. Amino acids: CASSSGQGFYEQYF.

For this clone: The identical CDR3 is also encoded by other nucleotide sequences in the sample. The chain employs TRBV7-2 and TRBJ1-1; the D is unclear. V was trimmed by 3 bases and J by 2 bases, leaving 7 bases between them. Germline CDR1 is SGHTA and CDR2 is FQGNSA. The CDR3 sequence is 13 residues long. The CDR3 coding sequence is TGTGCCAGCAGCTTCAGAGGTAACACTGAAGCTTTCTTT. Its translation: CASSFRGNTEAFF.

This clone is a singleton in its sample. Other DNA sequences in this specimen translate into the identical CDR3. Written as DNA, the CDR3 is TGTGCCAGCAGTCTGGACGGGGCAGATACGCAGTATTTT. Protein product: CASSLDGADTQYF. V is TRBV5-6 and J is TRBJ2-3, with D tentatively TRBD2 (5 bases). V was clipped by 5 bases and J by 4 bases, with 11 bases between them. This CDR3 contains 13 residues. Per germline, CDR1 SGHDT and CDR2 YYEEEE.

The chain is built from TRBV19 and TRBJ1-3; D remains ambiguous. V was cut by 3 bases and J by 0 bases, with 18 bases left in between. This CDR3 region has 18 residues. CDR1 LNHDA and CDR2 SQIVND come from the germline V gene (reference sequence). In DNA, the CDR3 is TGTGCCAGTAGTATCACCGGGGAAGGGCGATTCTCTGGAAACACCATATATTTT. It yields the protein CASSITGEGRFSGNTIYF.

This CDR3 is CASGSSGDSTDTQYF. The CDR3 DNA reads as TGTGCCAGCGGCTCTAGCGGGGATAGCACAGATACGCAGTATTTT. J is TRBJ2-3 and V is TRBV28, with 9 nucleotides matching TRBD2. Germline V gene sequence: CDR1 MDHEN, CDR2 SYDVKM. The CDR3 extends over 15 amino acids. Losses at the gene ends were 8 bases for V and 0 bases for J; bases not matched to a gene: 6.

The chain couples TRBV5-1 to TRBJ2-5; D gene ambiguous. Germline CDR1 and CDR2: SGHRS and YFSETQ. V was trimmed by 0 bases and J by 3 bases, leaving 9 bases between them. The CDR3 totals 14 residues. The CDR3 is CASSLVAAKETQYF. CDR3 nucleotides: TGCGCCAGCAGCTTGGTTGCTGCCAAAGAGACCCAGTACTTC.